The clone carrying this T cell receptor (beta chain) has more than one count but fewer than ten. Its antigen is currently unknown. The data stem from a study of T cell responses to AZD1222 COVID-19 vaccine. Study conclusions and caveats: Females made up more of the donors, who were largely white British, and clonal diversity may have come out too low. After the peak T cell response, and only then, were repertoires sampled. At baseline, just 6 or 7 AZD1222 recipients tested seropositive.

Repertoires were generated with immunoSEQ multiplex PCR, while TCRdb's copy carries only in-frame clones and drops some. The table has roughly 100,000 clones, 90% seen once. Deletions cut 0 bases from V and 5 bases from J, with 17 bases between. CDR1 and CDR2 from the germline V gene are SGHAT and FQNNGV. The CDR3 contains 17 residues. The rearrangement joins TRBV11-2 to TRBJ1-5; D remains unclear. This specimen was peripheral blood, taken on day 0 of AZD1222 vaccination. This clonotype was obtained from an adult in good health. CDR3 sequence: CASSLDRYRERDQPQHF. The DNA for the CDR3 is TGTGCCAGCAGCTTAGATCGGTACCGCGAGCGGGATCAGCCCCAGCATTTT.